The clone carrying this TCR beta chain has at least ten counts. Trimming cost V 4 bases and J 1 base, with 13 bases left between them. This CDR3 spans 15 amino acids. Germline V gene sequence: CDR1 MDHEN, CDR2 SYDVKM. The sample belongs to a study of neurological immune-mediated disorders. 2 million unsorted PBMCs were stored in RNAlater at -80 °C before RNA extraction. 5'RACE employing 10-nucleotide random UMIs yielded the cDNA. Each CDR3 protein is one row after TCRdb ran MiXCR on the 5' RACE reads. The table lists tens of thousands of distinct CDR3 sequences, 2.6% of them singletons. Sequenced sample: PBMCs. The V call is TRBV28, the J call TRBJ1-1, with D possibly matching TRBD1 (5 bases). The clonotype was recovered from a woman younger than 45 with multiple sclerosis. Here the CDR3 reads CASSSPGRQNTEAFF. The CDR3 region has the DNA TGTGCCAGCAGTTCTCCGGGACGTCAGAACACTGAAGCTTTCTTT.